The TCR beta chain described here comes from a study of beta chain features in type 1 diabetes. Study-level background: There was similarity between patients and healthy donors in age, gender and cell yields.

This CDR3 region has 14 residues. The V gene's germline CDR1 is SGHAT and CDR2 FQNNGV. The V end lost 8 bases, the J end lost 4 bases, and 18 bases lay between the germline ends. Each sorted population was over 98% pure. All of the isolated RNA was reverse transcribed, so expressed TCRB transcripts were sequenced. Only in-frame clones appear in the TCRdb table, and some are missing; sequencing was by immunoSEQ multiplex PCR. Here the sample spans 970,000 or so clones, under 20% being singletons. This clone appeared a few times. Its specificity is unknown. The study, taken as a whole, reports: Cells that show high TCR expression could be over-represented by cDNA sequencing. TCRB CDR3 length was moderately but significantly reduced in all four CD4+ subsets of Type 1 diabetes patients.

V gene TRBV11-2 combines with J gene TRBJ2-7, with a possible D match to TRBD2 (5 bases). Sequenced: naive CD4+ T cells from blood. This clonotype was sampled from a woman younger than 30 in good health. In DNA, the CDR3 is TGTGCCAGCTCTCCCCCGGGGAAACCGTACGAGCAGTACTTC. This gives the protein CASSPPGKPYEQYF.